Presented here are 28 T cell receptor beta chains from one specimen sequenced in a study of blood T cell repertoires in COVID-19. Using immunoSEQ multiplex PCR, the repertoire was profiled, and TCRdb retains in-frame clones only, with some absent. Of about 320,000 clones detected, approximately 88% appear once; the ten largest clones hold roughly 6.7%. Sequenced material: peripheral blood. These TCRs come from a man in his late teens or twenties who had recovered from COVID-19.

The chain uses TRBV4-3 and TRBJ2-1; TRBD1 is a possible D gene (6 bases). The V gene's germline CDR1 is LGHNA and CDR2 YSLEER. This CDR3 has 15 residues. V lost 2 bases and J 3 bases, leaving 11 bases between the germline ends. The CDR3 loop is CASSQNRVSYNEQFF. The CDR3 coding sequence is TGCGCCAGCAGCCAAAACAGGGTAAGCTACAATGAGCAGTTCTTC.

This clone was found once. The chain couples TRBV7-9 to TRBJ1-2; 11 bases align to TRBD1. CDR3 size: 17 residues. Germline assignment: CDR1 SEHNR and CDR2 FQNEAQ (reference sequence). V was pared by 1 base and J by 4 bases, with 8 bases of the junction left unmatched. This CDR3 is CASSLGTGGEVSYGYTF. The CDR3 DNA reads as TGTGCCAGCAGCTTAGGGACAGGGGGCGAGGTGAGCTATGGCTACACCTTC.

The chain employs TRBV7-2 and TRBJ2-2, with 8 bases aligning to TRBD2. With 5 bases clipped from V and 7 bases from J, the junction kept 3 bases outside the gene matches. The CDR3 consists of 13 residues. Looked up from germline, CDR1 is SGHTA and CDR2 is FQGNSA. The DNA of the CDR3 is TGTGCCAGCAGCCCCGGGGGGGACGGGGAGCTGTTTTTT. The encoded protein is CASSPGGDGELFF.

This clone was found once. This CDR3 is CASRRGASYNEQFF. CDR3 nucleotides: TGTGCCAGTAGACGGGGGGCTTCCTACAATGAGCAGTTCTTC. The chain joins TRBV19 to TRBJ2-1; a possible D gene is TRBD2 (7 bases). The CDR3 totals 14 residues. The ends were cut back, 6 bases at V and 1 base at J, with 10 bases in the middle. CDR1 LNHDA and CDR2 SQIVND come from the germline V gene (reference sequence).

The V call is TRBV7-2, the J call TRBJ1-5; D is undetermined. Trimming removed 1 base at V and 1 base at J, with 5 bases between. There are 14 residues in the CDR3. Germline CDR1 reads SGHTA; CDR2 reads FQGNSA. The CDR3: CASSLGRSNQPQHF. The CDR3 region has the DNA TGTGCCAGCAGCTTAGGTCGGAGCAATCAGCCCCAGCATTTT.

The chain is built from TRBV5-1 and TRBJ1-6, with a possible D match to TRBD1 (6 bases). CDR3 size: 17 residues. Germline V CDR1 and CDR2: SGHRS, YFSETQ. Deletions cut 1 base from V and 7 bases from J, with 18 bases between. Here the CDR3 DNA reads TGCGCCAGCAGCTTGTGGGTTCCCGGACAGCTGAATTCACCCCTCCACTTT. Translation: CASSLWVPGQLNSPLHF. Full variable domain (remainder filled in from reference TRBV5-1 and TRBJ1-6): KAGVTQTPRYLIKTRGQQVTLSCSPISGHRSVSWYQQTPGQGLQFLFEYFSETQRNKGNFPGRFSGRQFSNSRSEMNVSTLELGDSALYLCASSLWVPGQLNSPLHFGNGTRLTVT.

The chain combines TRBV5-4 with TRBJ1-4; a weak D match, TRBD1 (5 bases). Germline V gives CDR1 SGHNT, CDR2 YYREEE (reference sequence). The V and J ends lost 4 bases and 5 bases respectively, with 15 bases between them. The CDR3 length is 15 residues. CDR3 amino acids: CASSHTDSKNEKLFF. The DNA of the CDR3 is TGTGCCAGCAGCCACACAGACAGCAAGAATGAAAAACTGTTTTTT.

This clone was detected once. This chain uses TRBV4-1 with TRBJ1-2; D is perhaps TRBD1 (5 bases). The CDR3 spans 15 residues. Germline assignment: CDR1 MGHRA and CDR2 YSYEKL. The V end was cut by 0 bases, the J end by 4 bases, with 12 bases between. The CDR3 reads CASSQEPSQGYGYTF. The CDR3 DNA reads as TGCGCCAGCAGCCAAGAACCCAGCCAGGGCTATGGCTACACCTTC.

The CDR3 DNA reads TGTGCCAGCAGTCCGAATGAGGTTGCTAACTATGGCTACACCTTC. Encoded protein: CASSPNEVANYGYTF. The rearrangement links TRBV6-5 to TRBJ1-2, with D unresolved. Germline V gene lookup returns CDR1 MNHEY and CDR2 SVGAGI. CDR3 size: 15 residues. Trimming removed 5 bases at V and 0 bases at J, with 13 bases between.

The chain carries TRBV11-2 and TRBJ2-3; TRBD1 matches at 9 bases. The trim removed 5 bases at V and 4 bases at J, leaving 10 bases unmatched. This CDR3 has 16 residues. Germline lookup yields CDR1 SGHAT and CDR2 FQNNGV. The chain's CDR3 is CASSPPGQGMSDTQYF. CDR3 nucleotide sequence: TGTGCCAGCAGCCCACCGGGACAGGGAATGTCAGATACGCAGTATTTT.

This rearrangement joins TRBV7-9 to TRBJ2-1; 12 bases are a match to TRBD2. The length of the CDR3 is 16 residues. V trimming: 4 bases; J trimming: 5 bases; junction bases outside the gene matches: 6. From germline, CDR1 is SEHNR and CDR2 FQNEAQ (reference sequence). This CDR3 reads CASSSWTSGKDNEQFF. CDR3 coding DNA: TGTGCCAGCAGCTCCTGGACTAGCGGGAAGGACAATGAGCAGTTCTTC.

V gene TRBV7-2 combines with J gene TRBJ2-1; the match to TRBD1 covers 7 bases. J was trimmed by 12 bases and V by 5 bases; bases with no gene match: 13. Germline V gene data show CDR1 as SGHTA and CDR2 as FQGNSA. The CDR3 consists of 14 residues. The CDR3 loop reads CASSPKLTTGVQFF. As DNA, the CDR3 is TGTGCCAGCAGCCCCAAACTAACAACAGGGGTGCAGTTCTTC. Variable domain in full (rest from reference TRBV7-2 and TRBJ2-1): GAGVSQSPSNKVTEKGKDVELRCDPISGHTALYWYRQSLGQGLEFLIYFQGNSAPDKSGLPSDRFSAERTGGSVSTLTIQRTQQEDSAVYLCASSPKLTTGVQFFGPGTRLTVL.

This chain links TRBV25-1 with TRBJ2-3; the match to TRBD2 covers 9 bases. This CDR3 is 16 amino acids long. Trimming removed 3 bases from V and 2 bases from J; junction bases left unmatched: 6. Germline values: CDR1 MGHDK, CDR2 SYGVNS. CDR3 residues: CASSEGRTSDTDTQYF. DNA for the CDR3: TGTGCCAGCAGTGAGGGGCGGACTAGCGACACAGATACGCAGTATTTT.

The gene calls are TRBV7-9 and TRBJ2-1; weak D call: TRBD1 (5 bases). The CDR3 has 16 amino acids. V was clipped by 7 bases and J by 6 bases, with 22 bases between them. The germline gives CDR1 SEHNR, CDR2 FQNEAQ (reference sequence). Here the CDR3 reads CASTSNFQGRANEQFF. DNA of the CDR3: TGTGCCAGCACCTCAAATTTTCAGGGTCGTGCCAATGAGCAGTTCTTC.

The rearrangement uses TRBV19 and TRBJ1-2; D is unresolved. Deletions cut 5 bases from V and 8 bases from J, with 27 bases between. Germline V gives CDR1 LNHDA, CDR2 SQIVND (reference sequence). There are 17 residues in the CDR3. The CDR3 is CASSVGLSAPLTRGYTF. CDR3 DNA sequence: TGTGCCAGTAGTGTCGGACTCTCTGCCCCTTTGACTAGAGGCTACACCTTC. The variable domain in full, with the rest retrieved from reference TRBV19 and TRBJ1-2, is DGGITQSPKYLFRKEGQNVTLSCEQNLNHDAMYWYRQDPGQGLRLIYYSQIVNDFQKGDIAEGYSVSREKKESFPLTVTSAQKNPTAFYLCASSVGLSAPLTRGYTFGSGTRLTVV.

The genes are TRBV2 and TRBJ2-7; 7 positions match TRBD1. Per the germline V gene, CDR1 is SNHLY and CDR2 is FYNNEI. The CDR3 totals 15 residues. V shed 3 bases, J shed 2 bases, and the junction held 7 bases outside the gene matches. The CDR3 spells CASSDRQGVPYEQYF. In DNA, the CDR3 is TGTGCCAGCAGTGATAGGCAGGGGGTGCCCTACGAGCAGTACTTC.

CDR3 bases: TGTGCCATCGGCGAAGGGAGTGAGCAGTACTTC. It translates to CAIGEGSEQYF. This chain uses TRBV10-3 with TRBJ2-7, with D possibly being TRBD2 (5 bases). Germline CDR1 and CDR2: ENHRY and SYGVKD. Trimming pared 8 bases from V and 7 bases from J, leaving 12 bases between. There are 11 residues in the CDR3.

This rearrangement joins TRBV19 to TRBJ1-2; 7 bases map to TRBD1. Germline loops: CDR1 LNHDA, CDR2 SQIVND (reference sequence). This CDR3 comprises 14 residues. Trimming removed 5 bases from V and 4 bases from J; junction bases left unmatched: 7. This CDR3 is CASSFQGDLYGYTF. CDR3 DNA: TGTGCCAGTAGTTTTCAGGGGGATCTCTATGGCTACACCTTC.

This clone has a handful of counts. The CDR3 sequence is CASSLGGGSGELFF. CDR3 sequence (DNA): TGTGCCAGCAGCTTAGGTGGGGGCTCCGGGGAGCTGTTTTTT. The rearrangement uses TRBV7-3 and TRBJ2-2, with D perhaps matching TRBD1 (6 bases). The CDR3 is 14 amino acids. The V gene's germline CDR1 is SGHTA and CDR2 FQGTGA. V was cut by 2 bases and J by 6 bases, with 10 bases left in between.

The chain carries TRBV9 and TRBJ1-3, with D possibly matching TRBD1 (5 bases). Trimming removed 3 bases at V and 0 bases at J, with 10 bases between. Germline CDR1 is SGDLS and CDR2 is YYNGEE. This CDR3 has 15 residues. CDR3 region: CASSDTGNSGNTIYF. The CDR3 region has the DNA TGTGCCAGCAGCGACACAGGCAACTCTGGAAACACCATATATTTT.

The chain employs TRBV19 and TRBJ1-1; possible D gene TRBD1, 5 bases. The CDR3 length is 14 residues. Trimming stripped 5 bases from V and 1 base from J, with 11 bases between. Germline values: CDR1 LNHDA, CDR2 SQIVND (reference sequence). The DNA of the CDR3 is TGTGCCAGTAGTCCGGACACGTGGAACACTGAAGCTTTCTTT. The encoded protein is CASSPDTWNTEAFF. Together with reference TRBV19 and TRBJ1-1, the CDR3 gives the full variable domain: DGGITQSPKYLFRKEGQNVTLSCEQNLNHDAMYWYRQDPGQGLRLIYYSQIVNDFQKGDIAEGYSVSREKKESFPLTVTSAQKNPTAFYLCASSPDTWNTEAFFGQGTRLTVV.

The CDR3 sequence: CASTSGVYGYTF. The CDR3 coding sequence is TGTGCCAGCACATCGGGGGTATATGGCTACACCTTC. This rearrangement joins TRBV2 to TRBJ1-2; a possible D gene is TRBD1 (5 bases). V lost 7 bases, J lost 5 bases, and 11 bases lay in between. Germline loops: CDR1 SNHLY, CDR2 FYNNEI. The CDR3 is 12 amino acids.

The chain joins TRBV7-9 to TRBJ1-1, with no clear D. The CDR3 extends over 14 amino acids. Germline CDR1 SEHNR, CDR2 FQNEAQ (reference sequence). Trimming stripped 4 bases from V and 4 bases from J, with 13 bases between. The CDR3 region has the DNA TGTGCCAGCAGCTCAACCAGAGGGAGCACTGAAGCTTTCTTT. Its protein is CASSSTRGSTEAFF.

The chain joins TRBV13 to TRBJ1-2, with 7 bases aligning to TRBD1. Trimming took 3 bases from V and 2 from J; bases not matched to a gene: 6. CDR1 is PRHDT and CDR2 is FYEKMQ in the germline V gene (reference sequence). This CDR3 is built from 15 residues. The CDR3 region is CASSLGQPRNYGYTF. The DNA for the CDR3 is TGTGCCAGCAGCTTGGGACAGCCCAGGAACTATGGCTACACCTTC.

The chain is built from TRBV2 and TRBJ2-7; D is possibly TRBD1 (6 bases). This CDR3 comprises 13 residues. Germline V gene sequence: CDR1 SNHLY, CDR2 FYNNEI. The germline V and J ends were trimmed by 5 bases and 3 bases, with 11 bases remaining between them. The CDR3 loop is CASSRQAVYEQYF. Written as DNA, the CDR3 is TGTGCCAGCAGTAGACAGGCGGTCTACGAGCAGTACTTC.

The gene calls are TRBV27 and TRBJ2-1; 10 nucleotides agree with TRBD2. Germline V gene lookup returns CDR1 MNHEY and CDR2 SMNVEV (reference sequence). This CDR3 is built from 13 residues. After removal of 6 bases from V and 9 bases from J, the junction contained 5 bases not matched to a gene. CDR3 sequence (DNA): TGTGCCAGCAGAGCGAGCGGGAGGGGTGAGCAGTTCTTC. Its translation is CASRASGRGEQFF.

V is TRBV5-4 and J is TRBJ2-7, with 11 positions matching TRBD2. This CDR3 is built from 16 residues. The V and J ends lost 2 bases and 2 bases, in that order; junction bases with no gene match: 6. In germline, CDR1 is SGHNT, CDR2 YYREEE (reference sequence). CDR3 nucleotide sequence: TGTGCCAGCAGCTTTGGGCTAGCGGGAGGACCCTACGAGCAGTACTTC. Protein product: CASSFGLAGGPYEQYF.

The chain carries TRBV7-8 and TRBJ1-2, with D unclear. CDR3 length equals 14 residues. Between the trimmed V and J ends, which lost 3 bases and 2 bases, there was a span of 10 bases. Germline assignment: CDR1 SGHVS and CDR2 FQNEAQ. The CDR3 sequence is CASSLERWNYGYTF. The CDR3 DNA sequence: TGTGCCAGCAGCTTGGAGAGGTGGAACTATGGCTACACCTTC.